The TCR beta chain described here comes from a study of glioma-infiltrating T cells after dendritic cell vaccination. On the study more broadly: Monocyte-derived dendritic cells, cultured 7 to 8 days with IL-4 and GM-CSF, were pulsed with autologous tumor lysate.

The primer mix had 60 V beta and 13 J beta primers. Assay: immunoSEQ multiplex PCR; the TCRdb copy retains only in-frame clones and omits some. The sample holds 71,000 or so clones, 80% to 85% seen once. The source was blood, collected before dendritic cell vaccination. The receptor was derived from a human donor with glioblastoma.

The DNA for the CDR3 is TGTGCCAGCAGCGCCGATCAGGGGATTTCACCCCTCCACTTT. Translated: CASSADQGISPLHF. V is TRBV9 and J is TRBJ1-6; D might be TRBD1 (6 bases). The CDR3 consists of 14 residues. Trimming took off 3 bases at V and 9 bases at J, with 13 bases between the two ends. CDR1 is SGDLS, CDR2 YYNGEE, per germline. Variable domain in full (rest from reference TRBV9 and TRBJ1-6): DSGVTQTPKHLITATGQRVTLRCSPRSGDLSVYWYQQSLDQGLQFLIQYYNGEERAKGNILERFSAQQFPDLHSELNLSSLELGDSALYFCASSADQGISPLHFGNGTRLTVT.